This T cell receptor beta chain comes out of a study of CD8 T cells in ankylosing spondylitis. Study results and caveats: Roughly eight highly homologous variants made up a TCR beta motif that seemed to typify ankylosing spondylitis blood.

With respect to this clonotype: What it binds is not known.

Via MiXCR, TCRdb re-called the 5' RACE reads, giving one row per CDR3 protein. The sample carries 450,000 to 550,000 distinct CDR3 sequences, roughly 5.3% recorded once. The CDR3 length is 17 residues. The V and J ends lost 0 bases and 5 bases respectively, with 16 bases between them. Germline values: CDR1 LGHNA, CDR2 YSLEER. This chain connects TRBV4-3 to TRBJ2-2; D may be TRBD2 (7 bases). Input material: blood, either unsorted or a sorted T cell fraction (not recorded which). This receptor was identified in a male donor with ankylosing spondylitis. CDR3 in DNA: TGCGCCAGCAGCCAAGATGGGAGGGGGGGCCGGACCGGGGAGCTGTTTTTT. Its translation: CASSQDGRGGRTGELFF.